This entry lists 5 T cell receptor beta chains sequenced from one sample in a study of shared clonotypes between healthy human individuals. Clones were read by immunoSEQ multiplex PCR, and TCRdb kept only the in-frame ones, dropping some. The sample includes some 2,500,000 clones, approximately 93% of them seen just once. Sequencing input: naive CD4+ T cells from PBMCs. The subset: CD45RA+ positively selected. The receptors originated from a man in his late teens or twenties in good health. Some clones in this sample may be carry-over from other donors' samples.

V usage is TRBV4-3 and J usage is TRBJ2-7; 11 nucleotides line up with TRBD2. Trimming removed 0 bases from V and 2 bases from J; junction bases left unmatched: 9. CDR1 and CDR2 from the germline V gene are LGHNA and YSLEER. The CDR3 has 18 amino acids. CDR3 region: CASSQDGSGRVPPYEQYF. CDR3 coding DNA: TGCGCCAGCAGCCAAGACGGTAGCGGGAGGGTTCCACCCTACGAGCAGTACTTC.

The V and J genes are TRBV15 and TRBJ1-1; 7 bases agree with TRBD1. There are 15 residues in the CDR3. CDR1 and CDR2 (germline): LNHNV, YYDKDF (reference sequence). The trim removed 3 bases at V and 6 bases at J, leaving 10 bases unmatched. The CDR3 loop is CATSSALQGMAEAFF. CDR3 sequence (DNA): TGTGCCACCAGCAGTGCCCTACAGGGGATGGCTGAAGCTTTCTTT.

V and J are TRBV7-3 and TRBJ2-1; D gene uncertain. The germline V gene has CDR1 SGHTA and CDR2 FQGTGA. The CDR3 has 15 amino acids. V lost 5 bases and J lost 3, with 14 bases in between. The CDR3 coding sequence is TGTGCCAGCAGCAATGGTCCAGCCGTCTACAATGAGCAGTTCTTC. Its protein product is CASSNGPAVYNEQFF.

The chain employs TRBV18 and TRBJ2-7, with D perhaps matching TRBD2 (6 bases). Trimming removed 4 bases at V and 5 bases at J, with 12 bases between. CDR3 length: 13 amino acids. Germline V CDR1 and CDR2: KGHSH, LQKENI. DNA of the CDR3: TGTGCCAGCTCACGCGGGACCCCCCACGAGCAGTACTTC. It codes for CASSRGTPHEQYF.

The chain combines TRBV4-2 with TRBJ2-1; D may be TRBD2 (6 bases). Germline values: CDR1 LGHNA, CDR2 YNFKEQ. The CDR3 covers 16 residues. V was pared by 0 bases and J by 0 bases, with 9 bases between. This CDR3 reads CASSQDTAGSYNEQFF. The CDR3 DNA follows: TGTGCCAGCAGCCAAGATACAGCGGGCTCCTACAATGAGCAGTTCTTC.